This T cell receptor (beta chain) was sequenced for a study of Ad26.COV2.S vaccination and SARS-CoV-2 variants. Repertoires were generated with immunoSEQ multiplex PCR, while TCRdb's copy carries only in-frame clones and drops some. The sample lists about 400,000 clones; 70% to 90% were seen once. CDR1 and CDR2 from the germline V gene are SGDLS and YYNGEE. The CDR3 spans 17 residues. V lost 3 bases, J lost 5 bases, and 23 bases lay in between. Sample treatment: around 19 received Ad26.COV2.S at low or high dose, single or two shots; 5 received placebo; per-sample allocation not given. Sampling took place 63 days after the first vaccine or placebo injection.

The sequence was obtained from a person aged 18-60 years who received the Ad26.COV2.S COVID-19 vaccine or a placebo. V gene TRBV9 combines with J gene TRBJ2-5; a weak D match, TRBD1 (6 bases). The sample here was peripheral blood, taken in a trial of Ad26.COV2.S vaccine versus placebo. CDR3 sequence reads: CASSGPSGAWGVETQYF. The CDR3 DNA reads as TGTGCCAGCAGCGGTCCTTCAGGGGCGTGGGGTGTGGAGACCCAGTACTTC.